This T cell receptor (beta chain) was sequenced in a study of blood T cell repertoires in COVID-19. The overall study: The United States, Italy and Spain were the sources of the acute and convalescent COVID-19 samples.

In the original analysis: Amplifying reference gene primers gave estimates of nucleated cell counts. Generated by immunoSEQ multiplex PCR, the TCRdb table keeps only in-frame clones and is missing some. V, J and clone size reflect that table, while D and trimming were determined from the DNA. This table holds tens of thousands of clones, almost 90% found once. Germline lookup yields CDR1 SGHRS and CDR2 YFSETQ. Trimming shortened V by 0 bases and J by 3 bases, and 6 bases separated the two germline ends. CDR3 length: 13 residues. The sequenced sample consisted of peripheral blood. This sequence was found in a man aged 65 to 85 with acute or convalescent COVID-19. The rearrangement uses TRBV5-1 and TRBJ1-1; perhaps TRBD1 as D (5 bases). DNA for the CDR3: TGCGCCAGCAGCTTGGGGGGCGACACTGAAGCTTTCTTT. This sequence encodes CASSLGGDTEAFF.